This T cell receptor (beta chain) was identified during a study of shared clonotypes between healthy human individuals (dated by TCRdb to the early 2020s). Concerning the study at large: The cohort comprised a couple of women and a few men aged 18 to 49 years. For each donor, three plates each were used for CD4 naive and CD4 memory, two plates were used for CD8 naive, and one plate was used for CD8 memory. To estimate repertoire size and how much clonotypes are shared between individuals, the study performed deep sequencing of blood TCR repertoires from five healthy adults. To increase sequencing depth and limit assay-specific biases, TCR repertoire library preparation and sequencing were carried out by different laboratories using diverse techniques. Each donor's leukapheresis produced roughly between roughly 0.85 and 10 billion PBMCs. Study-level results and caveats: Pairwise subsampling indicated that sequencing depth was expected to affect the degree of clonotype sharing among donors. Naive subsets generally had larger estimated clonotype richness than memory subsets. Sampling was restricted to blood, and TCR repertoires in tissue are likely to differ from TCR repertoires in blood. The genetic and exposure-history diversity represented was limited by the small number of donors. Sharing across several donors was observed for approximately 5% of naive CD4, over 3% of naive CD8, about 2.3% of memory CD4, and about 0.4% of memory CD8 clonotypes. Even with the large sequencing depth, rarefaction of the sorted-subset datasets indicated that sequencing was incomplete. Clonotypes shared by all four sorted-subset donors showed higher generation probabilities than non-shared clonotypes.

Comment on this clone: Its antigen target is currently unknown. Germline and junction disagree at one end, which may indicate a read error.

Using the deep immunoSEQ assay, TCR CDR3 regions were amplified from genomic DNA by multiplex PCR. For each cell subset, the extracted genomic DNA was distributed evenly across all wells of several immunoSEQ 96-well plates, and each plate served as one replicate. For sorted subsets, around 200 ng genomic DNA, equal to tens of thousands of T cell genomes, was loaded into each replicate PCR. Purified libraries were measured with a Qubit 3.0 fluorometer, size-checked on a Bioanalyzer 2100, and measured again with the KAPA Library Quantification kit. Every immunoSEQ 96-well plate was sequenced on a dedicated single-read 150-cycle Illumina NextSeq 550 flow cell. Concerning the study's data processing: Because the immunoSEQ output included only junctional sequences and no quality scores, the filtering could not be the same as the filtering used for full-length reads. To assign V/J genes and CDR3, sequences were annotated against IMGT germline references using PyIR, a Python wrapper for IgBLAST v1.9. Reads were removed for weak V/J assignments (E-value above 1e-6), missing CDR3, stop codons, out-of-frame junctions, or ambiguous translated residues. A V3J clonotype was defined by an identical inferred V gene, J gene, and CDR3 amino acid sequence. Percentage overlap between repertoires was calculated by dividing the number of shared unique clonotypes by the size of the smaller repertoire. Three approaches were used to assess repertoire richness: RTK rarefaction, the Chao1 estimator, and Recon v2.1 estimates of unobserved clonotypes. Generation probabilities for all TCRbeta clonotypes obtained by the gDNA method from several donors were computed using OLGA. The source is immuneACCESS, and TCRdb retained only in-frame sequences with V and J called. Part of the clones is not carried over; for the studies checked, unresolved V genes explain less than half of this, and the remainder is unexplained. V, J and clone size derive from that table, while D and trimming were established from the DNA sequence. Here the sample has about 2 million clones; over 85% occur a single time. The ten largest clones add up to around 1% of the sample.

CD8 naive samples were obtained by positive selection for CCR7 among CD45RO-negative cells, yielding a CD45RA+CCR7+ population from which TemRA cells were excluded. Donors were healthy HIV-negative adults with no recently reported acute infections or vaccinations. Every donor was a Caucasian adult living in Nashville, Tennessee, USA. Blood was collected by leukapheresis, and PBMCs were isolated by Ficoll-Histopaque density gradient centrifugation and then cryopreserved in liquid nitrogen vapor phase. Purity and quantity of every magnetically sorted T cell population were checked by analytical flow cytometry. Each sorted fraction had its genomic DNA isolated and then quantified by UV absorbance on a Nanodrop 2000c. From the cysteine through the phenylalanine, the CDR3 covers 15 amino acids. CDR3 DNA is the only sequence kept; it has 45 bases, read in frame from the first base. The germline V gene (reference sequence) gives CDR1 as SEHNR and CDR2 as FQNEAQ.

This TCR derives from a man between 18 and 29 years old in good health. Sequencing input: naive CD8+ T cells sorted from blood. The cell subset or site label of this sample denotes: CD45RA+CCR7+. The chain was built from TRBV7-9 and TRBJ2-3; the D gene is unclear. The nucleotide sequence reads as follows: TGTGCTAGCAGCTTAGACCCGGGTAGCACAGATACGCAGTATTTT. Its translation is CASSLDPGSTDTQYF.